This TCR beta chain came from a study of spatial heterogeneity in lung cancer. To note about this clonotype: A much larger clone is a single base away; this may be a read error.

MiXCR, run by TCRdb on the 5' RACE reads, gives a single entry per CDR3 protein. Of roughly 25,000 distinct CDR3 sequences listed, 13% were seen once; the top ten hold about 25%. Time point of the sample: sample taken at primary tumor resection. Without sorting, whole RNA was sequenced from tumor, nontumor lung or frozen PBMC. CDR3 size: 17 residues. CDR1 and CDR2 (germline): SNHLY, FYNNEI. With 4 bases clipped from V and 1 base from J, the junction kept 12 bases outside the gene matches. The chain is built from TRBV2 and TRBJ2-7; 8 nucleotides match TRBD2. The TCR comes from a female donor with early-stage non-small cell lung cancer. The sample consisted of PBMCs, taken at surgery. The CDR3 region has the DNA TGTGCCAGCAGTGTCTTTGTAGCGGGACGAGGATCCTACGAGCAGTACTTC. It specifies CASSVFVAGRGSYEQYF.